Listed below are T cell receptor beta chains from one sample, sequenced in a study of cytomegalovirus exposure and HLA in healthy donors. Assay: immunoSEQ multiplex PCR; the TCRdb copy retains only in-frame clones and omits some. The sample includes about 50,000 clones, around three quarters of them seen just once. Sample: PBMCs. The receptor source for this set is a man aged 30 to 39 in good health and CMV-seropositive. CDR3s include the opening cysteine and the closing phenylalanine or tryptophan. D genes are given only for firm matches. A clone size is listed for some rows: how often the clone was seen (once, few, many), or a class if it is expanded.

v_call	d_call	clone_size	j_call	cdr3_nt	cdr3_aa
TRBV4-2	.	few	TRBJ1-1	TGTGCCAGCAGCCAAGTTTGGATTCGGGACACTGAAGCTTTCTTT	CASSQVWIRDTEAFF
TRBV7-9	TRBD1	.	TRBJ1-1	TGTGCCAGCAGCGTAGGGGGCGTGAACACTGAAGCTTTCTTT	CASSVGGVNTEAFF
TRBV6-5	.	.	TRBJ1-1	TGTGCCAGCAGTTACTCCCGGTCGGACACTGAAGCTTTCTTT	CASSYSRSDTEAFF
TRBV6-1	TRBD1	.	TRBJ1-5	TGTGCCTTACGACAGGGCCGGGAGCCCCAGCATTTT	CALRQGREPQHF
TRBV10-3	TRBD1	.	TRBJ2-3	TGTGCCAGTCGCGAGGGACAGAGCACAGATACGCAGTATTTT	CASREGQSTDTQYF
TRBV4-1	.	.	TRBJ2-7	TGCGCCAGCAGACCGGAGGGGGCGCGAGAGCAGTACTTC	CASRPEGAREQYF
TRBV5-4	TRBD1	medium-sized	TRBJ2-2	TGTGCCAGCAGCTCGTCGACAGGGCGAAGATTATCCGGGGAGCTGTTTTTT	CASSSSTGRRLSGELFF
TRBV30	.	.	TRBJ1-6	TGTGCCTGGAGTCTTAGGAGCTCCTATAATTCACCCCTCCACTTT	CAWSLRSSYNSPLHF
TRBV29-1	TRBD2	once	TRBJ2-5	TGCAGCGTTGAGGCGGGACTAGCGGTCCAAGAGACCCAGTACTTC	CSVEAGLAVQETQYF
TRBV5-1	TRBD2	.	TRBJ2-2	TGCGCCAGCAGACTAGCGGGGGGGAACACCGGGGAGCTGTTTTTT	CASRLAGGNTGELFF
TRBV10-3	TRBD1	.	TRBJ1-2	TGTGCCATCAGCCACTCGGACAGGTACTATGGCTACACCTTC	CAISHSDRYYGYTF
TRBV19	.	.	TRBJ2-6	TGTGCCAGTAGTATTCGGGAAACTGGGGCCAACGTCCTGACTTTC	CASSIRETGANVLTF
TRBV7-7	.	.	TRBJ1-1	TGTGCCAGCAGCAGTGGACCTTTTGGGAGCACTGAAGCTTTCTTT	CASSSGPFGSTEAFF
TRBV28	.	few	TRBJ2-7	TGTGCCAGCAGTTCATCTAGCCCGGGCTACGAGCAGTACTTC	CASSSSSPGYEQYF
TRBV13	TRBD1	.	TRBJ2-7	TGTGCCAGCAGCGAGGGGGCCGGGACAGAGAACTACGAGCAGTACTTC	CASSEGAGTENYEQYF
TRBV19	.	.	TRBJ1-2	TGTGCCAGTAGTATAGCGAACTATGGCTACACCTTC	CASSIANYGYTF
TRBV27	.	.	TRBJ2-4	TGTGCCAGCAGGAGGCAGGGCCAAAACATTCAGTACTTC	CASRRQGQNIQYF
TRBV19	.	few	TRBJ2-7	TGTGCCAGTAGTATTGGCCGCAACCGCGAGCAGTACTTC	CASSIGRNREQYF
TRBV7-3	.	.	TRBJ2-5	TGTGCCAGCAGCTCGACAGGGGAGGGGCAGACCCAGTACTTC	CASSSTGEGQTQYF
TRBV9	.	few	TRBJ1-3	TGTGCCAGCAGCGTAGATACAGGGTCTGGAAACACCATATATTTT	CASSVDTGSGNTIYF
TRBV14	.	once	TRBJ2-7	TGTGCCAGCAGCACCTCCCGGGGGGCCAACTACGAGCAGTACTTC	CASSTSRGANYEQYF
TRBV7-2	.	.	TRBJ1-5	TGTGCCAGCAGCTTAGTTGGGACAAATAGCAATCAGCCCCAGCATTTT	CASSLVGTNSNQPQHF
TRBV18	TRBD2	.	TRBJ2-1	TGTGCCAGCTCACCGATGGCTAGCGGGGGGATTTTTGGCAATGAGCAGTTCTTC	CASSPMASGGIFGNEQFF
TRBV5-1	.	.	TRBJ1-4	TGCGCCAGCAGCTTCGTCGGTGAAAAACTGTTTTTT	CASSFVGEKLFF
TRBV9	.	.	TRBJ2-2	TGTGCCAGCAGCGTAGGAGGAGGCGGAGGCACCGGGGAGCTGTTTTTT	CASSVGGGGGTGELFF
TRBV9	.	.	TRBJ1-3	TGTGCCAGCAGCACCCCCGGAGGGATTACGTCTGGAAACACCATATATTTT	CASSTPGGITSGNTIYF
TRBV5-6	.	.	TRBJ2-1	TGTGCCAGCAGCTTAACAGGGAACTACAATGAGCAGTTCTTC	CASSLTGNYNEQFF
TRBV5-1	TRBD1	.	TRBJ2-1	TGCGCCAGCAGCGCCCAACAGGGGGCGAATGAGCAGTTCTTC	CASSAQQGANEQFF
TRBV4-2	TRBD1	few	TRBJ1-3	TGTGCCAGCAGCCACGAAGAGGGGGCCTTTGGAAACACCATATATTTT	CASSHEEGAFGNTIYF
TRBV15	TRBD2	.	TRBJ2-7	TGTGCCACCAGCAGAACCGGGCCCGGGAGGGACGAGCAGTACTTC	CATSRTGPGRDEQYF
TRBV7-8	.	medium-sized	TRBJ1-4	TGTGCCAGCAGCTTATTAGGGGGGGGAGGTCAACTGTTTTTT	CASSLLGGGGQLFF
TRBV9	.	.	TRBJ1-1	TGTGCCAGCAGCCTATCGGGAGGGGGCACTGAAGCTTTCTTT	CASSLSGGGTEAFF